Below are 8 T cell receptor beta chains sequenced from a single sample in a study of human T cells and chemical hapten exposure. Time point in this sample: pre-sensitization, week 0. Specified treatment: therapeutic diphenylcyclopropenone sensitization with weekly scalp DPC. Extraction yielded total RNA from whole blood (unfractionated). TCRdb used MiXCR to reprocess the RACE reads, holding one entry per CDR3 protein. This sample has some 36,000 distinct CDR3 sequences, with about 9.3% found just once. Material: whole blood, obtained in connection with sensitization to the hapten diphenylcyclopropenone (DPC). Receptors were obtained from a man aged 50-59 years with alopecia areata. Some clones in this sample may be carry-over from other donors' samples.

The chain has TRBV5-1 and TRBJ2-7; D ambiguous. The V and J ends lost 4 bases and 7 bases respectively, with 9 bases between them. The CDR3 length is 11 residues. From germline, CDR1 is SGHRS and CDR2 YFSETQ. The CDR3 nucleotides read TGCGCCAGCAGCCTACTAACGGAGCAGTACTTC. Amino acids: CASSLLTEQYF.

This clonotype was seen repeatedly, ten times or more. The V gene is TRBV11-1, the J gene TRBJ2-7; no reliable D call. Looked up from germline, CDR1 is SGHAT and CDR2 is FQDESV (reference sequence). The CDR3 runs to 12 residues. Trimming pared 3 bases from V and 2 bases from J, leaving 5 bases between. The DNA of the CDR3 is TGTGCCAGCAGCTTCTCCCCCTACGAGCAGTACTTC. This sequence encodes CASSFSPYEQYF.

This clonotype was counted many times. The chain couples TRBV24-1 to TRBJ2-1, with TRBD1 as a possible D gene (6 bases). The germline V gene has CDR1 KGHDR and CDR2 SFDVKD. The CDR3 has 15 amino acids. V lost 3 bases and J 8 bases, leaving 16 bases between the germline ends. The CDR3 region has the DNA TGTGCCACCAGTGATAGTTCTCCTTCAGGGGATGAGCAGTTCTTC. Amino acid sequence: CATSDSSPSGDEQFF.

The V call is TRBV28, the J call TRBJ2-7, with 7 bases that match TRBD2. From germline, CDR1 is MDHEN and CDR2 SYDVKM. V shed 6 bases, J shed 6 bases, and the junction held 14 bases outside the gene matches. CDR3 length: 15 amino acids. CDR3 in DNA: TGTGCCAGCAGCCTATCCGGGACTAAAAGTCGCGAGCAGTACTTC. It codes for CASSLSGTKSREQYF.

V and J are TRBV10-3 and TRBJ2-1; possible D gene TRBD2, 6 bases. The CDR3 has 12 residues. The V end was cut by 6 bases, the J end by 7 bases, with 10 bases between. Germline lookup yields CDR1 ENHRY and CDR2 SYGVKD. CDR3 protein: CAISQAGNEQFF. The CDR3 coding sequence is TGTGCCATCAGCCAGGCGGGAAATGAGCAGTTCTTC.

This clonotype was recorded many times. V usage is TRBV28 and J usage is TRBJ2-5, with D perhaps TRBD1 (6 bases). Between the trimmed V and J ends, which lost 7 bases and 2 bases, there was a span of 11 bases. The germline gives CDR1 MDHEN, CDR2 SYDVKM. The CDR3 loop spans 13 amino acids. CDR3 in DNA: TGTGCCAGCAAGGTGGACAGACAAGAGACCCAGTACTTC. It yields the protein CASKVDRQETQYF.

This clonotype has only a few counts. V usage is TRBV6-5 and J usage is TRBJ1-3, with D tentatively TRBD1 (6 bases). The CDR3 runs 15 residues. Germline assignment: CDR1 MNHEY and CDR2 SVGAGI. Trimming took 6 bases from V and 0 from J, leaving 12 bases between them. The CDR3 region is CASRQRQASGNTIYF. CDR3 bases: TGTGCCAGCAGGCAGAGACAGGCCTCTGGAAACACCATATATTTT.

This clonotype was counted many times. The chain has TRBV6-5 and TRBJ2-1; 7 positions agree with TRBD1. J gave up 7 bases and V 4 bases, and 7 bases lay outside the gene matches. This CDR3 has 14 amino acids. Germline CDR1 MNHEY, CDR2 SVGAGI. CDR3 residues: CASSLGGPRNEQFF. CDR3 nucleotide sequence: TGTGCCAGCAGTTTAGGGGGCCCTCGGAATGAGCAGTTCTTC.